This T cell receptor beta chain was identified in a study of blood T cell repertoires in COVID-19. Background on the study: The samples span acute and convalescent COVID-19 from the United States, Italy and Spain. In each case, the material was cDNA or gDNA derived from T cells, B-cell-depleted T cells, or PBMCs.

Per the original methods: Reference gene primers were amplified, and this amplification served to estimate nucleated cell counts. Here immunoSEQ multiplex PCR was the method, and the copy in TCRdb shows in-frame clones only, minus some. V and J calls plus clone size are reproduced from that table; the DNA served to infer D and trimming. The table has around 25,000 clones, roughly 88% seen once; the top ten hold roughly 8.4%. This CDR3 spans 14 amino acids. With V trimmed by 3 bases and J by 7 bases, 8 bases remained unmatched. Germline lookup yields CDR1 ENHRY and CDR2 SYGVKD. This clonotype was sampled from a woman in her 50s with active COVID-19. The chain employs TRBV10-3 and TRBJ1-2, with TRBD1 matching 7 bases. The sequenced material came from peripheral blood. The CDR3 DNA reads as TGTGCCATCAGTGATGGACAGGAGGTCGGTGGCTACACCTTC. Translation gives CAISDGQEVGGYTF.